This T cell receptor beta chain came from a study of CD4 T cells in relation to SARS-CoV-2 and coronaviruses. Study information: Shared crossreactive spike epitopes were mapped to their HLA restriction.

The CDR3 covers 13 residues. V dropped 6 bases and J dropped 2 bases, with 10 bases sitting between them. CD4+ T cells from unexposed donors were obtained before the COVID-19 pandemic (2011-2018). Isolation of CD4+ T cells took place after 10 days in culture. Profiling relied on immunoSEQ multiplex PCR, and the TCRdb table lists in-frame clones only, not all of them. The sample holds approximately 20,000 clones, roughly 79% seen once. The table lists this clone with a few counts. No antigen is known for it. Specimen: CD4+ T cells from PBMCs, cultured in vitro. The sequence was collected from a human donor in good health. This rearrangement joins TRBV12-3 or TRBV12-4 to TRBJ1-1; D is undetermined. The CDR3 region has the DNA TGTGCCAGCAGGTTCCCCTCTAACACTGAAGCTTTCTTT. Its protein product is CASRFPSNTEAFF.